The source of this T cell receptor beta chain is a study of T cell responses to AZD1222 COVID-19 vaccine. Study-level points and caveats: Among AZD1222 vaccinees, only six or seven were seropositive at baseline. Compared with day 0, the breadth and depth of the Spike-specific TCR repertoire rose significantly after two doses of AZD1222. White British ancestry dominated among donors, who included more females, and clonal diversity was possibly underestimated.

About this clone: Its antigen is unknown.

There are 13 residues in the CDR3. Per the germline V gene, CDR1 is SNHLY and CDR2 is FYNNEI. Trimming cost V 5 bases and J 2 bases, with 9 bases left between them. Clones were read by immunoSEQ multiplex PCR, and TCRdb kept only the in-frame ones, dropping some. Among approximately 110,000 clones listed, about 91% were seen once. The receptor's source is an adult who received the AZD1222 COVID-19 vaccine. V is TRBV2 and J is TRBJ1-2, with unresolved D. Sequenced here: peripheral blood, sampled 28 days after the second AZD1222 dose. Here the CDR3 reads CASSLGRNYGYTF. DNA for the CDR3: TGTGCCAGCAGTCTAGGGCGGAACTATGGCTACACCTTC.